This T cell receptor beta chain was sequenced for a study of shared clonotypes between healthy human individuals. The study, taken as a whole, reports: An anticipated effect of sequencing depth on clonotype sharing among donors was recognized. It was observed that roughly 4.8% of naive CD4 clonotypes were shared across a few donors. Generation of non-shared clonotypes was less probable than generation of clonotypes shared by all four donors.

Cells designated naive CD8 were CD45RO-negative and were positively selected for CCR7, with terminally differentiated effector memory CD45RA+ cells excluded. In the original workflow: ImmunoSEQ junction-only sequences lacked quality scores, so their filtering differed. Libraries were prepared by immunoSEQ multiplex PCR; TCRdb keeps only in-frame clonotypes and omits some of them. V, J and clone size derive from that table, while D and trimming were established from the DNA sequence. The sample records about 2.1 million clones, 93% being singletons. Concerning this clone: What it recognizes is unknown.

The CDR3 covers 15 residues. V was pared by 9 bases and J by 0 bases, with 16 bases between. The germline V gene has CDR1 LNHDA and CDR2 SQIVND (reference sequence). Sequencing was carried out using naive CD8+ T cells from PBMCs. This chain connects TRBV19 to TRBJ2-3; D is undetermined. The clonotype was recovered from a man between 18 and 35 years old in good health. Some clones in this sample may be carry-over from other donors' samples. The CDR3 region has the DNA TGTGCCAGCACACTCGGAATCTCTAGCACAGATACGCAGTATTTT. Its protein is CASTLGISSTDTQYF.